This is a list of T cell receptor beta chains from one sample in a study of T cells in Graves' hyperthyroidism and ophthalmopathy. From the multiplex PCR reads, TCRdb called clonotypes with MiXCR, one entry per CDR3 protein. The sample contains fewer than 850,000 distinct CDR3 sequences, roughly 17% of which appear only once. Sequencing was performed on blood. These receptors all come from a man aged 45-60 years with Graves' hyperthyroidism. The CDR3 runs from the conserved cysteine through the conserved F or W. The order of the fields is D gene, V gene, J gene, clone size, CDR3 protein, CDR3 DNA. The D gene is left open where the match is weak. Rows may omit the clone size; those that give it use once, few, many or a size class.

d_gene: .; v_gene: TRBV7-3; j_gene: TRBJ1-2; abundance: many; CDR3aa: CASSADSSSNYGYTF; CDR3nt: TGTGCCAGCAGCGCCGACAGCTCCTCTAACTATGGCTACACCTTC
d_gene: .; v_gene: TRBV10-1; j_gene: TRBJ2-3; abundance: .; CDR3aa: CASSERDTGTDTQYF; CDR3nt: TGCGCCAGCAGTGAGAGGGACACGGGCACAGATACGCAGTATTTT
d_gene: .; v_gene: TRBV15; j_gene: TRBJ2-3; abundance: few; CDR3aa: CATSRGVTDTQYF; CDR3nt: TGTGCCACCAGCAGAGGGGTTACAGATACGCAGTATTTT
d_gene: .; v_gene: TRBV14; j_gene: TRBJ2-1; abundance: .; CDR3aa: CASSQGYPASYNEQFF; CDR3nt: TGTGCCAGCAGCCAAGGGTATCCGGCCTCCTACAATGAGCAGTTCTTC
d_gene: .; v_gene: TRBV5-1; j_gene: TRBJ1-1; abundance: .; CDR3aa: CASSLSRTVNTEAFF; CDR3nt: TGCGCCAGCAGCTTGTCCCGGACGGTGAACACTGAAGCTTTCTTT
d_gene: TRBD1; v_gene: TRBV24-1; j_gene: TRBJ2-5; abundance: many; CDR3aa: CATSETGQGQETQYF; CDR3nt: TGTGCCACCAGTGAGACCGGACAGGGACAAGAGACCCAGTACTTC
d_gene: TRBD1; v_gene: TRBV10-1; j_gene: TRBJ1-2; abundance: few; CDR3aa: CASSESRQGGNYGYTF; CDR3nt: TGCGCCAGCAGTGAGTCCAGACAGGGAGGTAACTATGGCTACACCTTC
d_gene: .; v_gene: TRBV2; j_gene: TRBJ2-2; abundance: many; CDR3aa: CASSERSDGTGELFF; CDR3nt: TGTGCCAGCAGTGAACGGTCTGACGGCACCGGGGAGCTGTTTTTT
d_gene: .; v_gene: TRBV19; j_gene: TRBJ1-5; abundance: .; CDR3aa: CASRGGSFNQPQHF; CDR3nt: TGTGCCAGTAGGGGCGGCTCATTTAATCAGCCCCAGCATTTT
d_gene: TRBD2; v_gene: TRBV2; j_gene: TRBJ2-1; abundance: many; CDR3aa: CASRLAANNEQFF; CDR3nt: TGTGCCAGCAGACTAGCGGCAAACAATGAGCAGTTCTTC
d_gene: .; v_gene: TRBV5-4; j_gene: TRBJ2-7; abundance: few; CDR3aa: CAVSGSRSSYEQYF; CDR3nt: TGTGCCGTGTCGGGATCGAGGAGCTCCTACGAGCAGTACTTC
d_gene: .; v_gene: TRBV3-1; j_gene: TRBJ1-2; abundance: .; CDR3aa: CASSQVSTGKLGYTF; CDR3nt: TGTGCCAGCAGCCAAGTTAGTACAGGCAAGTTGGGCTACACCTTC
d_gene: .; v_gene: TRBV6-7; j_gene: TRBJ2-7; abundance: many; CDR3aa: CASSYRGTYEQYF; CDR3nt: TGTGCCAGCAGTTACCGCGGAACCTACGAGCAGTACTTC
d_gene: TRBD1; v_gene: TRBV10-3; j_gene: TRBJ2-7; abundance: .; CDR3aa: CAISKGQVNEQYF; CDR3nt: TGTGCCATCAGCAAGGGACAGGTCAACGAGCAGTACTTC
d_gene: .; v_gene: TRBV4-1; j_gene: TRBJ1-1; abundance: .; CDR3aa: CASSLNVVVSLEAFF; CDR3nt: TGCGCCAGCAGCCTGAATGTAGTAGTTAGCCTAGAAGCTTTCTTT
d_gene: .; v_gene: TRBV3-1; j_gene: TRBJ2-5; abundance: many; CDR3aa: CASSQALKETQYF; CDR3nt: TGTGCCAGCAGCCAAGCCCTGAAGGAGACCCAGTACTTC
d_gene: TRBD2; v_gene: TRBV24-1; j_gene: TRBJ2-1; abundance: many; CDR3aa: CATSDLSSGSSYNEQFF; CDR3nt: TGTGCCACCAGTGATTTGAGCAGCGGGAGCTCCTACAATGAGCAGTTCTTC
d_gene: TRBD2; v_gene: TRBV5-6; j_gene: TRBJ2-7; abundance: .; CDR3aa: CASSLQGLAAYEQYF; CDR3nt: TGTGCCAGCAGCCTACAGGGACTAGCGGCGTACGAGCAGTACTTC
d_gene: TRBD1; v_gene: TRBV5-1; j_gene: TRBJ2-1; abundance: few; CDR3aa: CASSLTGESSYNEQFF; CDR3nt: TGCGCCAGCAGCTTGACAGGGGAGAGCTCCTACAATGAGCAGTTCTTC
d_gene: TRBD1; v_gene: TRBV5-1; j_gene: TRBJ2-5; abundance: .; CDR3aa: CASSLGTGRRETQYF; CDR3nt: TGCGCCAGCAGCCTAGGGACAGGGAGGCGGGAGACCCAGTACTTC
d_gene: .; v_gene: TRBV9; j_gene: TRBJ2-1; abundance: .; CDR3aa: CASSRLDNEQFF; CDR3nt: TGTGCCAGCAGCAGACTAGATAATGAGCAGTTCTTC
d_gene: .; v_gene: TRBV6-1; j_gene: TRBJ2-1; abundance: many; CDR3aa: CASSFRRGTYNEQFF; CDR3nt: TGTGCCAGCAGTTTTAGGAGGGGCACCTACAATGAGCAGTTCTTC
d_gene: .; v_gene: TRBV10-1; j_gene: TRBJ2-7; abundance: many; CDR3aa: CASSDQTSYEQYF; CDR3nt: TGCGCCAGCAGTGACCAGACAAGTTACGAGCAGTACTTC
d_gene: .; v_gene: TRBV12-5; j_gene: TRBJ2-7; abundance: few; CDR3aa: CASGLLWSSYEQYF; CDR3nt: TGTGCTAGTGGTTTGCTATGGAGCTCCTACGAGCAGTACTTC
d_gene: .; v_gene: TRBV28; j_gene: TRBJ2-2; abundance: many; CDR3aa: CASSLLQGLVTGELFF; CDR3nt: TGTGCCAGCAGTTTACTTCAGGGACTTGTCACCGGGGAGCTGTTTTTT
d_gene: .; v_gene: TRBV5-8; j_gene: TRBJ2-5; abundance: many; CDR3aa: CASSTGHAQETQYF; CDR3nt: TGTGCCAGCAGCACCGGACACGCTCAAGAGACCCAGTACTTC
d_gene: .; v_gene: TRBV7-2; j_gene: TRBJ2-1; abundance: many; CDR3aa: CASSLRPYDEQFF; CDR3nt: TGTGCCAGCAGCTTAAGGCCATATGATGAGCAGTTCTTC
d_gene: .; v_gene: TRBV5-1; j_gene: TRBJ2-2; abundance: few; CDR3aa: CASSYAGQNTGELFF; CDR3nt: TGCGCCAGCAGTTATGCGGGTCAGAACACCGGGGAGCTGTTTTTT
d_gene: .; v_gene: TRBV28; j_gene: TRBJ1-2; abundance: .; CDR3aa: CASGNRDGGYTF; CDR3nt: TGTGCCAGCGGGAACAGGGACGGTGGCTACACCTTC
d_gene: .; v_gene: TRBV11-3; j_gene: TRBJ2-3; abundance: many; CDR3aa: CASSLGIGTSTDTQYF; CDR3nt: TGTGCCAGCAGCTTGGGTATCGGGACTAGCACAGATACGCAGTATTTT
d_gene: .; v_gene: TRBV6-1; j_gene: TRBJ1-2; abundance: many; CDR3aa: CASSPGPVGYTF; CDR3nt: TGTGCCAGCAGCCCTGGACCCGTGGGCTACACCTTC
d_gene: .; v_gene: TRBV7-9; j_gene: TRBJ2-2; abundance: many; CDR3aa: CASSLKRFANTGELFF; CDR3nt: TGTGCCAGCAGCTTAAAACGGTTCGCGAACACCGGGGAGCTGTTTTTT
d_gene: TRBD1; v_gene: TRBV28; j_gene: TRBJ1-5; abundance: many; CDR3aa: CASSAGTGYSNQPQHF; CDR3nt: TGTGCCAGCAGTGCCGGGACAGGGTATAGCAATCAGCCCCAGCATTTT
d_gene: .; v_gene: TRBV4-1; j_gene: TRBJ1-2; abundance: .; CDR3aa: CASSQDRPGVGYGYTF; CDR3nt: TGCGCCAGCAGCCAAGATAGACCAGGGGTAGGGTATGGCTACACCTTC
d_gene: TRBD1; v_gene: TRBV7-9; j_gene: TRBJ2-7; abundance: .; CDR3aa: CASQRTGYSEQYF; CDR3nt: TGTGCCAGCCAGAGGACAGGGTATAGCGAGCAGTACTTC
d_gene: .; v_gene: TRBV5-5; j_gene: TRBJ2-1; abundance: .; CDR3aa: CASSRVSSSPYNEQFF; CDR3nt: TGTGCCAGCAGCAGGGTTTCGTCCTCTCCCTACAATGAGCAGTTCTTC
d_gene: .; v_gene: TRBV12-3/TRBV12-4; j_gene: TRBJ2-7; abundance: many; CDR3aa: CASRDQGESSYEQYF; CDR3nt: TGTGCCAGCAGAGATCAGGGCGAGAGCTCCTACGAGCAGTACTTC
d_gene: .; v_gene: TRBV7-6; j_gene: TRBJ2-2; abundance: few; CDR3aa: CASSLPRTGELFF; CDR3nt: TGTGCCAGCAGCTTACCCCGGACCGGGGAGCTGTTTTTT
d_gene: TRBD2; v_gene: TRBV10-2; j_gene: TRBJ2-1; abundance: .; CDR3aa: CASSDFGEGQNEQFF; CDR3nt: TGCGCCAGCAGTGACTTCGGGGAGGGCCAGAATGAGCAGTTCTTC
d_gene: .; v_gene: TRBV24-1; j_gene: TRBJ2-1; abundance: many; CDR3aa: CATRSDGPYNEQFF; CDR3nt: TGTGCCACCAGGTCAGACGGGCCGTACAATGAGCAGTTCTTC
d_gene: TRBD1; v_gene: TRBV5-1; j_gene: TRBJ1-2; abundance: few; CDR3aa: CASSLGPGGFGYTF; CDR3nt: TGCGCCAGCAGCTTAGGTCCAGGGGGCTTTGGCTACACCTTC
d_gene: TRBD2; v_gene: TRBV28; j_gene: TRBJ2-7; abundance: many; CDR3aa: CASRLGLAGVEQYF; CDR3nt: TGTGCCAGCAGACTTGGACTAGCGGGAGTGGAGCAGTACTTC
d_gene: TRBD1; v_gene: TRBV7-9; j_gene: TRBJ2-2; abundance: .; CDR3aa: CASSLGPGQEPNTGELFF; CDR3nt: TGTGCCAGCAGCTTGGGACCGGGACAGGAACCGAACACCGGGGAGCTGTTTTTT
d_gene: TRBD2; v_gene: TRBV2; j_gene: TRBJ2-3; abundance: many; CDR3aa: CASGAGEADTQYF; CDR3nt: TGTGCCAGCGGGGCGGGAGAAGCAGATACGCAGTATTTT
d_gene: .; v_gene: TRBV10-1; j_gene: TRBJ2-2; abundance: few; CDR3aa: CANTPGTNTGELFF; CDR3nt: TGCGCCAATACGCCTGGAACCAACACCGGGGAGCTGTTTTTT
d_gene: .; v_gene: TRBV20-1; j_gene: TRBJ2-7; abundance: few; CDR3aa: CSARAPHPYEQYF; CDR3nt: TGCAGTGCTAGAGCCCCCCATCCCTACGAGCAGTACTTC
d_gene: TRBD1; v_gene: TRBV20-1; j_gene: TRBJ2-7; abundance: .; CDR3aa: CSALDRVLTYEQYF; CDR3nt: TGCAGTGCTCTCGACAGGGTCCTAACCTACGAGCAGTACTTC
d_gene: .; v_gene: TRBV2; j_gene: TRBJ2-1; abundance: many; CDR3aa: CASSEAGRGWVNEQFF; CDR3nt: TGTGCCAGCAGTGAAGCGGGGCGGGGTTGGGTCAATGAGCAGTTCTTC